This T cell receptor beta chain appears in the sequencing data of a study of blood T cells in healthy people across ages. Study-wide findings and caveats: Unsorted PBMCs prevented conclusive naive versus antigen-experienced comparison. Relative to aged donors, long-lived donors carried more naive CD4+ cells and displayed higher diversity. A strong correlation between TCR beta diversity and naive T cell percentage was seen. Because donor CMV status was unknown, expanded clonotype changes were possibly confounded.

Next came a second PCR, run for about 6 to 11 cycles, which used a sample-barcoded 5' primer along with a J-beta primer mix. MiXCR, run by TCRdb on the 5' RACE reads, gives a single entry per CDR3 protein. This sample yields approximately 810,000 distinct CDR3 sequences, of which about 28% are seen a single time; about 18% belongs to the top ten. Trimming cost V 5 bases and J 6 bases; bases outside gene matches: 7. Per germline, CDR1 SGHAT and CDR2 FQNNGV. This CDR3 contains 15 residues. The table lists this clonotype with a few counts. The target antigen is unknown. This clonotype was sampled from a woman of 80 years or more in good health. The chain carries TRBV11-2 and TRBJ1-4, with 9 bases that match TRBD1. The sample consisted of blood. CDR3: CASSRIGTGYEKLFF. The CDR3 nucleotides read TGTGCCAGCAGCCGGATCGGGACAGGGTATGAAAAACTGTTTTTT.